This T cell receptor beta chain derives from a study of OX40 agonist ivuxolimab in advanced cancers. Study summary: Dosing consisted of intravenous ivuxolimab at 0.01 to 10 mg/kg every 2 weeks. Study conclusions and caveats: Among T cells, CD8+ cells averaged more expanded clones than CD4+ cells. In the expanded peripheral T cells, antigen specificity was never determined.

Worth noting for this clone: Its antigen remains unknown.

The V gene lost 0 bases and the J gene lost 1 base, with 9 bases spanning the gap. Germline values: CDR1 SEHNR, CDR2 FQNEAQ (reference sequence). The CDR3 sequence is 15 residues long. The assay was immunoSEQ multiplex PCR, and TCRdb's table has in-frame clones only and misses some. The sample lists 60,000 to 70,000 clones, approximately 90% occurring once. The sequencing here drew on CD4+ or CD8+ T cells sorted from blood, taken in a trial of the OX40 agonist ivuxolimab. This receptor was obtained from an adult with an advanced solid tumor such as melanoma, head and neck, liver or kidney cancer. The chain is built from TRBV7-9 and TRBJ1-1; D is unclear. The CDR3 sequence: CASSLALGKNTEAFF. In DNA, the CDR3 is TGTGCCAGCAGCTTAGCGTTGGGGAAGAACACTGAAGCTTTCTTT. Full variable domain (remainder filled in from reference TRBV7-9 and TRBJ1-1): DTGVSQNPRHKITKRGQNVTFRCDPISEHNRLYWYRQTLGQGPEFLTYFQNEAQLEKSRLLSDRFSAERPKGSFSTLEIQRTEQGDSAMYLCASSLALGKNTEAFFGQGTRLTVV.